This TCR beta chain was captured in a study of T cell responses to AZD1222 COVID-19 vaccine (dated by TCRdb to the early 2020s). The study in broad terms: A total of 233 trial participants underwent TCR sequencing, of whom 207 received two doses of AZD1222 and some 26 received two doses of the MenACWY control vaccine. Enrollment into the trials was organized by age into subgroups of 18-55, 56-69 and 70-plus years, and those subgroups contained 148, 28 and 57 TCR-sequenced participants, respectively. Results and caveats for the whole study, not just this receptor: Because no samples from the day 14 peak response were available, repertoires could be characterized only after the peak T cell response. CD4 TCRs associated with the vaccine covered the entire spike protein, and the dominant responses were in regions 160-218 and 743-854. Participants were mostly white British, with more females than males. The authors suggested clonal diversity may have been underestimated. Conclusions about previously exposed vaccinees are limited because only a handful of AZD1222 recipients were SARS-CoV-2 seropositive at baseline. A significant rise in spike-specific TCR breadth and depth was observed after two AZD1222 doses relative to day 0 and relative to MenACWY recipients. Nearly half of unique spike-specific TCRs reportedly recognized epitopes outside regions mutated in the B.1.351 and B.1.1.7 variants. In the small 56-69-year group, the increase in depth fell short of significance, most likely because of low power.

The CDR3 regions of human TCRbeta chains were subjected to immunosequencing. The authors processed their data as follows. TCRs in the repertoires were matched against a reference library of SARS-CoV-2-specific TCRs that had been generated with the MIRA antigen-specificity platform. Breadth was defined as the fraction of unique TCRs that were SARS-CoV-2-associated, and depth was defined as the fraction of total T cells that were SARS-CoV-2-associated. Using the MIRA data, each spike-specific TCR was mapped to the spike region that the TCR reacts to and placed in a CD4 or CD8 class. Log10-transformed breadth and depth values were compared by one-way ANOVA with Sidak's multiple comparisons tests. TCRdb mirrors the immuneACCESS table, restricted to in-frame sequences. Some clones are absent from its copies; in checked studies, under half trace to an unresolved V gene, and the reason for the others is unknown. The V and J calls and the clone size are those of that table, but D and trimming were determined from the DNA. The sample contains 92,000 or so clones, about 91% of them found a single time. The ten largest clones capture 5% to 6% of the sample.

Remarks on this clone: It lacks a known antigen. It has no much larger one-base neighbor in the sample; base qualities were not kept.

Taken with the paper, the label for time point translates to: about 28 days (+/-7) after the second vaccine dose. AZD1222 recipients whose second dose came at about 4 weeks and those whose second dose came at about 12 weeks were combined into one group, since spike-specific TCR depth and breadth did not differ between the two schedules. Samples from vaccinated people were obtained from the UK trials COV001 and COV002, which included a single-blind randomized controlled phase 2/3 trial of AZD1222 (ChAdOx1 nCoV-19) in healthy adults. Trial participant PBMC samples were collected at day 0 and day 28 after the second dose for TCRbeta chain sequencing. CDR1 MNHNY and CDR2 SVGAGI are derived from the germline V gene (reference sequence). Counted from cysteine to phenylalanine, this CDR3 has 16 amino acids. Kept here is only the CDR3 DNA, which spans 48 bases and is read in frame from base 1. V is shortened by 4 bases, J by 1 base, and the region joining them spans 14 bases.

This TCR was recovered from an adult who received the AZD1222 COVID-19 vaccine. The sequenced sample was peripheral blood, obtained 28 days after the second AZD1222 dose. The chain joins TRBV6-6 to TRBJ1-5; possibly the D gene is TRBD1, per 6 matching bases. The CDR3 is CASSSPQGGSNQPQHF. The nucleotide sequence is given as TGTGCCAGCAGTTCCCCACAGGGAGGAAGCAATCAGCCCCAGCATTTT.